This T cell receptor (beta chain) was captured by sequencing in a study of blood T cell repertoires in COVID-19. Whole-study context: Recovered status applied to Cohort 3 donors who had two consecutive negative PCRs. It also applied to those with clearance or with symptom resolution. COVID-19 samples collected from the United States, Italy and Spain covered acute and convalescent phases.

Profiling relied on immunoSEQ multiplex PCR, and the TCRdb table lists in-frame clones only, not all of them. In the table there are roughly 200,000 clones, 80% to 90% of which are singletons. The source is a man aged 25 to 40 in a cohort exposed to, infected with or recovered from COVID-19 (not recorded which). Sequenced input: PBMCs or T cells enriched from blood (not recorded which).

CDR3 coding DNA: TGTGCCAGCAGCCAAGAGGGTTTGCGGGAGGGAGATCCCGGGGAGCTGTTTTTT. Protein product: CASSQEGLREGDPGELFF. The chain recombines TRBV3-1 (or the pseudogene TRBV3-2) with TRBJ2-2, with 9 positions matching TRBD2. V trimming: 0 bases; J trimming: 6 bases; junction bases outside the gene matches: 11. CDR1 is LGHDT and CDR2 is YNNKEL in the germline V gene (reference sequence). The CDR3 extends over 18 amino acids.